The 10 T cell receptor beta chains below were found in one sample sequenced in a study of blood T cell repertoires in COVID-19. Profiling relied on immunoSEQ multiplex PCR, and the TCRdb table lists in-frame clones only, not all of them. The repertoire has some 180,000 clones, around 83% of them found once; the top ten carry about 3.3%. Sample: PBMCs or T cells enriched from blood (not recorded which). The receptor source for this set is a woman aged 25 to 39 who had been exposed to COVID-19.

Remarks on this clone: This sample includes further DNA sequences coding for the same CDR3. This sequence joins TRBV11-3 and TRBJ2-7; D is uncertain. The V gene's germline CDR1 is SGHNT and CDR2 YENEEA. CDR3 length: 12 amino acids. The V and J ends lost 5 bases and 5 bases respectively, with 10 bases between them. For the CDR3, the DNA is TGTGCCAGCAGCCAAGATGGCCACGAGCAGTACTTC. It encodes CASSQDGHEQYF.

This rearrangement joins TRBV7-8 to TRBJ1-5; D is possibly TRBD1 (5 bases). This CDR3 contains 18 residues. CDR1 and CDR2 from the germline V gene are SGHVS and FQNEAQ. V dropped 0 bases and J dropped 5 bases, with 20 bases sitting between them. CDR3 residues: CASSLAWGGKLEDQPQHF. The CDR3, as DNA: TGTGCCAGCAGCTTAGCGTGGGGGGGAAAGCTTGAGGATCAGCCCCAGCATTTT. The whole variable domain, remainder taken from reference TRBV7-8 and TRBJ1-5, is GAGVSQSPRYKVAKRGQDVALRCDPISGHVSLFWYQQALGQGPEFLTYFQNEAQLDKSGLPSDRFFAERPEGSVSTLKIQRTQQEDSAVYLCASSLAWGGKLEDQPQHFGDGTRLSIL.

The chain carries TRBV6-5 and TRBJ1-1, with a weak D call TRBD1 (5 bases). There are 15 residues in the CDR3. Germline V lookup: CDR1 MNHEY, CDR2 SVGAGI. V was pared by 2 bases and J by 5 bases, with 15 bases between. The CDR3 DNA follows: TGTGCCAGCAGTTACAAGGGACGGGGGGGGACTGAAGCTTTCTTT. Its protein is CASSYKGRGGTEAFF.

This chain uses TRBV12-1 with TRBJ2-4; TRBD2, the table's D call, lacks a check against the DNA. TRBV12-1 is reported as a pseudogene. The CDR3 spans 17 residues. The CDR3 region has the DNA TGTGCCAGCAGCTTGCCTACAGCGGGGTTAGCCAAAAACATTCAGTACTTC. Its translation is CASSLPTAGLAKNIQYF.

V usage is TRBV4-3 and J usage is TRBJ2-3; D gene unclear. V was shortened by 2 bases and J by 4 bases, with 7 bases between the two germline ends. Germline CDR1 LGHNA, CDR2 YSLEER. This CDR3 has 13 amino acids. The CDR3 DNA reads TGCGCCAGCAGCCAATTTACAGCAGATACGCAGTATTTT. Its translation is CASSQFTADTQYF.

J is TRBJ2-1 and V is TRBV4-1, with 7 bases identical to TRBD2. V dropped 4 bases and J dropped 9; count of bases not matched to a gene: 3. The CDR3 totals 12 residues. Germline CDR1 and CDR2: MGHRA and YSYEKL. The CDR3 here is CASSLGRGEQFF. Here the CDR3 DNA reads TGCGCCAGCAGCCTAGGGAGGGGTGAGCAGTTCTTC.

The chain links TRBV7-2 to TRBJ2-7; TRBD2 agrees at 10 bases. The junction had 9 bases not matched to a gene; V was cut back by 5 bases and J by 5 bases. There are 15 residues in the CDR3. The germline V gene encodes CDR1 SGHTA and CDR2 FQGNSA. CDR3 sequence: CASSQAAGGLDEQYF. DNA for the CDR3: TGTGCCAGCAGCCAAGCAGCGGGGGGGCTCGACGAGCAGTACTTC.

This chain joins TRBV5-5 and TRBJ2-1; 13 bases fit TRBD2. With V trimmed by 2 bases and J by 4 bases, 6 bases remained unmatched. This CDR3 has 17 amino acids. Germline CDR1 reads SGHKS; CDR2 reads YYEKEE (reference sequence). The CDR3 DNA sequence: TGTGCCAGCAGCTTCTCCGGGACTAGCGGGAAATACAATGAGCAGTTCTTC. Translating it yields CASSFSGTSGKYNEQFF.

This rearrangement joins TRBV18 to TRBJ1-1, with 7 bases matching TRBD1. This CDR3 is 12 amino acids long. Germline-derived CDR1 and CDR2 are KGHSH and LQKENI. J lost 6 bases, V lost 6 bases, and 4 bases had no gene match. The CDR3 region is CASSQQGAEAFF. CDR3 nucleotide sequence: TGTGCCAGCTCGCAGCAGGGGGCTGAAGCTTTCTTT.

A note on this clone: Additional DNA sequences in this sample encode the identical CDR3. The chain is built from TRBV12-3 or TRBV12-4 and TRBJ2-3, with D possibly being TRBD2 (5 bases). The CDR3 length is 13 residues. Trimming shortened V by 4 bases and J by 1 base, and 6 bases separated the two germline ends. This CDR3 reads CASSSGGTDTQYF. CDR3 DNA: TGTGCCAGCAGTTCCGGGGGCACAGATACGCAGTATTTT.